This entry lists 9 T cell receptor beta chains sequenced from one sample in a study of cytomegalovirus exposure and HLA in healthy donors. PCR employed 60 Vbeta and 13 Jbeta primers. Libraries were prepared by immunoSEQ multiplex PCR; TCRdb keeps only in-frame clonotypes and omits some of them. The top ten hold over 1.1% of the sample, which has roughly 60,000 clones, around three quarters seen once. Material for sequencing was PBMCs. The receptors originated from a female donor in good health and CMV-seronegative.

The chain joins TRBV5-1 to TRBJ2-2; tentative D call: TRBD1 (6 bases). V was cut by 1 base and J by 4 bases, with 14 bases left in between. CDR1 SGHRS and CDR2 YFSETQ come from the germline V gene. The CDR3 totals 16 residues. CDR3 loop: CASSLTGGQPTGELFF. The DNA for the CDR3 is TGCGCCAGCAGCTTGACTGGAGGACAGCCCACCGGGGAGCTGTTTTTT.

This clone was observed a few times. This rearrangement joins TRBV2 to TRBJ2-2; D gene uncertain. The CDR3 has 15 amino acids. V was clipped by 3 bases and J by 4 bases, with 12 bases between them. From germline, CDR1 is SNHLY and CDR2 FYNNEI. The CDR3 region has the DNA TGTGCCAGCAGTGACCCCTCAGTTGGCACCGGGGAGCTGTTTTTT. Protein product: CASSDPSVGTGELFF.

This chain joins TRBV6-1 and TRBJ2-7; 8 nucleotides line up with TRBD1. From germline, CDR1 is MNHNS and CDR2 SASEGT. The CDR3 is 14 residues long. V gave up 7 bases and J gave up 0 bases; unmatched junction bases: 5. CDR3 DNA: TGTGCCAGCACCGCCGACAGGGGCTCCTACGAGCAGTACTTC. Translating it yields CASTADRGSYEQYF.

V is TRBV4-2 and J is TRBJ2-5, with a weak D call TRBD2 (6 bases). The CDR3 extends over 16 amino acids. Trimming took 1 base from V and 0 from J, leaving 12 bases between them. Looked up from germline, CDR1 is LGHNA and CDR2 is YNFKEQ. As DNA, the CDR3 is TGTGCCAGCAGCCAAGGACTGGGGAGGTACCAAGAGACCCAGTACTTC. Translating gives CASSQGLGRYQETQYF.

V gene TRBV7-3 combines with J gene TRBJ2-3, with 8 bases aligning to TRBD2. J lost 1 base, V lost 4 bases, and 7 bases had no gene match. Germline CDR1 reads SGHTA; CDR2 reads FQGTGA. This CDR3 contains 16 residues. The CDR3 reads CASSSAPAGGTDTQYF. CDR3 sequence (DNA): TGTGCCAGCAGCTCGGCGCCAGCGGGGGGCACAGATACGCAGTATTTT.

This clone appeared once. This chain connects TRBV7-9 to TRBJ2-3; D uncertain. The CDR3 consists of 10 residues. Per the germline V gene, CDR1 is SEHNR and CDR2 is FQNEAQ (reference sequence). V lost 5 bases and J lost 5, with 2 bases in between. The CDR3 loop is CASSLDTQYF. DNA for the CDR3: TGTGCCAGCAGCCTAGATACGCAGTATTTT.

The chain recombines TRBV7-8 with TRBJ2-5; 11 positions agree with TRBD2. Germline CDR1 reads SGHVS; CDR2 reads FQNEAQ. The CDR3 covers 18 residues. V shed 1 base, J shed 5 bases, and the junction held 12 bases outside the gene matches. The CDR3: CASSLGRISGGAGETQYF. The CDR3 nucleotides read TGTGCCAGCAGCTTAGGTCGAATTAGCGGGGGGGCCGGGGAGACCCAGTACTTC.

The rearrangement uses TRBV9 and TRBJ2-1, with 13 bases aligning to TRBD2. The CDR3 contains 16 residues. Germline trimming cut 3 bases from V and 5 bases from J; bases unmatched to any gene: 5. The germline CDR1 and CDR2 sequences are SGDLS and YYNGEE. CDR3: CASSGGLAGRNNEQFF. CDR3 bases: TGTGCCAGCAGCGGGGGACTAGCGGGGAGGAACAATGAGCAGTTCTTC.

Here the CDR3 DNA reads TGCAGCGTTGAACCGAAGCGGGGTAGAGAGCAGTTCTTC. Its translation is CSVEPKRGREQFF. The chain employs TRBV29-1 and TRBJ2-1; 7 bases fit TRBD2. Germline V CDR1 and CDR2: SQVTM, ANQGSEA. The V gene end was trimmed by 2 bases and the J gene end by 10 bases; junction bases not matched to a gene: 8. CDR3 length: 13 amino acids.